A selection of T cell receptor beta chains follows, all from one sample in a study of cytomegalovirus exposure and HLA in healthy donors. The protocol was immunoSEQ multiplex PCR, while the TCRdb copy is restricted to in-frame clones and leaves out a portion. The repertoire holds some 93,000 clones, with about two thirds as singletons. The specimen was PBMCs. These receptors were taken from a boy aged 10-17 years in good health and CMV-seropositive. The CDR3 runs from the conserved cysteine through the conserved F or W. A D gene is named only where the DNA matches it firmly. Part of the rows lack a size; the others show once, few, many or a class for expanded clones.

clone size: .; J gene: TRBJ2-3; D gene: .; V gene: TRBV27; CDR3 protein: CASSLWRGSTDTQYF; CDR3 DNA: TGTGCCAGCAGTTTATGGCGGGGTAGCACAGATACGCAGTATTTT
clone size: .; J gene: TRBJ2-1; D gene: TRBD1; V gene: TRBV12-5; CDR3 protein: CASGRTGPHNEQFF; CDR3 DNA: TGTGCTAGTGGCCGGACAGGGCCCCACAATGAGCAGTTCTTC
clone size: .; J gene: TRBJ2-1; D gene: TRBD2; V gene: TRBV10-2; CDR3 protein: CASSVLAGDIDEQFF; CDR3 DNA: TGCGCCAGCAGTGTGCTTGCGGGAGATATTGATGAGCAGTTCTTC
clone size: few; J gene: TRBJ1-4; D gene: TRBD1; V gene: TRBV7-8; CDR3 protein: CASSPHRGSNEKLFF; CDR3 DNA: TGTGCCAGCAGCCCCCACAGGGGTTCTAATGAAAAACTGTTTTTT
clone size: .; J gene: TRBJ1-5; D gene: .; V gene: TRBV18; CDR3 protein: CASSPGGSNQPQHF; CDR3 DNA: TGTGCCAGCTCACCAGGGGGGTCAAATCAGCCCCAGCATTTT
clone size: .; J gene: TRBJ1-6; D gene: TRBD1; V gene: TRBV10-2; CDR3 protein: CASSWTGDNSPLHF; CDR3 DNA: TGCGCCAGCAGTTGGACAGGGGATAATTCACCCCTCCACTTT
clone size: .; J gene: TRBJ1-1; D gene: .; V gene: TRBV29-1; CDR3 protein: CSVGAGRTEAFF; CDR3 DNA: TGCAGCGTTGGGGCAGGGCGCACTGAAGCTTTCTTT
clone size: once; J gene: TRBJ2-2; D gene: .; V gene: TRBV29-1; CDR3 protein: CSARRGLEAGELFF; CDR3 DNA: TGCAGCGCTCGACGGGGTTTAGAGGCCGGGGAGCTGTTTTTT
clone size: .; J gene: TRBJ2-3; D gene: .; V gene: TRBV5-4; CDR3 protein: CASSPLGRGGSTDTQYF; CDR3 DNA: TGTGCCAGCAGCCCCTTGGGTAGGGGGGGGAGCACAGATACGCAGTATTTT
clone size: once; J gene: TRBJ1-1; D gene: TRBD1; V gene: TRBV28; CDR3 protein: CASPPRGPTNTEAFF; CDR3 DNA: TGTGCCAGCCCTCCTAGGGGGCCGACAAACACTGAAGCTTTCTTT
clone size: .; J gene: TRBJ2-1; D gene: TRBD2; V gene: TRBV9; CDR3 protein: CASSVTSGTYNEQFF; CDR3 DNA: TGTGCCAGCAGCGTCACTAGCGGGACCTACAATGAGCAGTTCTTC
clone size: .; J gene: TRBJ2-3; D gene: TRBD2; V gene: TRBV6-1; CDR3 protein: CASGTSGSPREYF; CDR3 DNA: TGTGCCAGTGGGACTAGCGGGAGCCCTAGGGAGTATTTT
clone size: .; J gene: TRBJ2-1; D gene: TRBD1; V gene: TRBV5-1; CDR3 protein: CASSSGTGNNEQFF; CDR3 DNA: TGCGCCAGCAGCTCCGGGACAGGCAACAATGAGCAGTTCTTC
clone size: .; J gene: TRBJ2-2; D gene: .; V gene: TRBV5-1; CDR3 protein: CASSPGRTTGELFF; CDR3 DNA: TGCGCCAGCAGCCCGGGGAGGACCACCGGGGAGCTGTTTTTT
clone size: once; J gene: TRBJ1-1; D gene: .; V gene: TRBV15; CDR3 protein: CATTIQGRGAFF; CDR3 DNA: TGTGCCACCACTATACAGGGAAGGGGGGCTTTCTTT
clone size: .; J gene: TRBJ1-2; D gene: .; V gene: TRBV6-1; CDR3 protein: CASSDTRVPYGYTF; CDR3 DNA: TGTGCCAGCAGTGATACTAGGGTGCCCTATGGCTACACCTTC
clone size: .; J gene: TRBJ2-1; D gene: .; V gene: TRBV29-1; CDR3 protein: CSVVQEGHNEQLF; CDR3 DNA: TGCAGCGTTGTACAGGAAGGCCACAATGAGCAGCTCTTC
clone size: .; J gene: TRBJ2-1; D gene: TRBD2; V gene: TRBV5-4; CDR3 protein: CASSPPGTSGSKEEQFF; CDR3 DNA: TGTGCCAGCAGCCCGCCCGGGACTAGCGGGAGTAAGGAGGAGCAGTTCTTC
clone size: .; J gene: TRBJ2-7; D gene: .; V gene: TRBV7-9; CDR3 protein: CSSSFGERTAATIYEQYF; CDR3 DNA: TGTTCCAGCAGCTTCGGGGAACGAACGGCGGCTACCATATACGAGCAGTACTTC
clone size: few; J gene: TRBJ2-3; D gene: .; V gene: TRBV7-9; CDR3 protein: CASSLALGQSTDTQYF; CDR3 DNA: TGTGCCAGCAGCTTAGCGCTTGGACAGAGCACAGATACGCAGTATTTT
clone size: few; J gene: TRBJ2-1; D gene: .; V gene: TRBV6-5; CDR3 protein: CASSPRSNEQFF; CDR3 DNA: TGTGCCAGCAGCCCCCGCAGCAATGAGCAGTTCTTC
clone size: .; J gene: TRBJ1-1; D gene: TRBD1; V gene: TRBV5-1; CDR3 protein: CASSRRQGDTEAFF; CDR3 DNA: TGCGCCAGCAGCCGGAGGCAGGGGGACACTGAAGCTTTCTTT
clone size: .; J gene: TRBJ1-1; D gene: .; V gene: TRBV9; CDR3 protein: CASSAPGHLNTEAFF; CDR3 DNA: TGTGCCAGCAGCGCCCCGGGACACCTGAACACTGAAGCTTTCTTT
clone size: .; J gene: TRBJ1-2; D gene: TRBD1; V gene: TRBV4-2; CDR3 protein: CASNTKTGGNGYPF; CDR3 DNA: TGTGCCAGCAATACAAAAACAGGGGGAAATGGCTACCCCTTC
clone size: .; J gene: TRBJ1-6; D gene: .; V gene: TRBV7-8; CDR3 protein: CASSLGGRDGNSPLHF; CDR3 DNA: TGTGCCAGCAGCTTGGGCGGCAGGGATGGGAATTCACCCCTCCACTTT
clone size: .; J gene: TRBJ2-6; D gene: .; V gene: TRBV2; CDR3 protein: CASSESRSGANVLTF; CDR3 DNA: TGTGCCAGCAGTGAATCCCGTTCTGGGGCCAACGTCCTGACTTTC
clone size: .; J gene: TRBJ1-2; D gene: .; V gene: TRBV5-6; CDR3 protein: CASSPTGFNYGYTF; CDR3 DNA: TGTGCCAGCAGCCCAACGGGGTTCAACTATGGCTACACCTTC
clone size: .; J gene: TRBJ2-1; D gene: .; V gene: TRBV14; CDR3 protein: CASSPTSYNEQFF; CDR3 DNA: TGTGCCAGCAGCCCCACTAGCTACAATGAGCAGTTCTTC
clone size: .; J gene: TRBJ1-2; D gene: .; V gene: TRBV30; CDR3 protein: CAWSVTGSGDGYTF; CDR3 DNA: TGTGCCTGGAGTGTAACAGGGAGCGGTGATGGCTACACCTTC
clone size: few; J gene: TRBJ1-2; D gene: .; V gene: TRBV2; CDR3 protein: CASSEEQGAYGYTF; CDR3 DNA: TGTGCCAGCAGTGAAGAACAGGGCGCCTATGGCTACACCTTC
clone size: .; J gene: TRBJ1-6; D gene: .; V gene: TRBV2; CDR3 protein: CASTGARASPLHF; CDR3 DNA: TGTGCCAGCACAGGAGCCAGGGCTTCACCCCTCCACTTT
clone size: .; J gene: TRBJ1-6; D gene: .; V gene: TRBV6-5; CDR3 protein: CASSYRRESPLHF; CDR3 DNA: TGTGCCAGCAGTTACAGGAGGGAATCACCCCTCCACTTT
clone size: .; J gene: TRBJ2-2; D gene: .; V gene: TRBV28; CDR3 protein: CASSLGRPNTGELFF; CDR3 DNA: TGTGCCAGCAGTTTAGGCCGTCCAAACACCGGGGAGCTGTTTTTT
clone size: .; J gene: TRBJ2-7; D gene: TRBD1; V gene: TRBV18; CDR3 protein: CASSPPGQSSYEQYF; CDR3 DNA: TGTGCCAGCTCACCACCGGGACAGAGCTCCTACGAGCAGTACTTC
clone size: .; J gene: TRBJ2-3; D gene: TRBD2; V gene: TRBV7-8; CDR3 protein: CASAPGTSLADTQYF; CDR3 DNA: TGTGCCAGCGCCCCCGGGACTAGCCTTGCAGATACGCAGTATTTT
clone size: .; J gene: TRBJ2-3; D gene: .; V gene: TRBV11-2; CDR3 protein: CASSSLRDTSTDTQYF; CDR3 DNA: TGTGCCAGCAGCTCCCTACGGGATACTAGCACAGATACGCAGTATTTT
clone size: .; J gene: TRBJ2-6; D gene: .; V gene: TRBV5-1; CDR3 protein: CASRSTSGANVLTF; CDR3 DNA: TGCGCCAGCAGGAGTACCTCTGGGGCCAACGTCCTGACTTTC
clone size: .; J gene: TRBJ1-4; D gene: TRBD1; V gene: TRBV18; CDR3 protein: CASSLQGQGRWEKLFF; CDR3 DNA: TGTGCCAGCTCACTTCAGGGACAGGGGCGATGGGAAAAACTGTTTTTT
clone size: .; J gene: TRBJ2-3; D gene: TRBD2; V gene: TRBV5-4; CDR3 protein: CASSFRFAGGLTDTQYF; CDR3 DNA: TGTGCCAGCAGCTTTCGGTTCGCGGGGGGGTTAACAGATACGCAGTATTTT
clone size: .; J gene: TRBJ1-2; D gene: TRBD1; V gene: TRBV6-5; CDR3 protein: CASRRGPLYGYTF; CDR3 DNA: TGTGCCAGCAGAAGGGGGCCGCTCTATGGCTACACCTTC
clone size: .; J gene: TRBJ1-4; D gene: .; V gene: TRBV7-2; CDR3 protein: CASSLVLGWEKLFF; CDR3 DNA: TGTGCCAGCAGCTTAGTTCTAGGTTGGGAAAAACTGTTTTTT
clone size: .; J gene: TRBJ1-1; D gene: .; V gene: TRBV19; CDR3 protein: CASSHRVQTEAFF; CDR3 DNA: TGTGCCAGTAGTCACCGGGTTCAGACTGAAGCTTTCTTT
clone size: few; J gene: TRBJ1-4; D gene: .; V gene: TRBV5-1; CDR3 protein: CASSPEGGEKLFF; CDR3 DNA: TGCGCCAGCAGTCCGGAGGGCGGTGAAAAACTGTTTTTT
clone size: .; J gene: TRBJ2-3; D gene: .; V gene: TRBV6-1; CDR3 protein: CASSESTGITDTQYF; CDR3 DNA: TGTGCCAGCAGTGAATCTACAGGGATAACAGATACGCAGTATTTT
clone size: .; J gene: TRBJ1-4; D gene: .; V gene: TRBV5-6; CDR3 protein: CASSTTGATNEKLFF; CDR3 DNA: TGTGCCAGCAGCACGACAGGTGCAACTAATGAAAAACTGTTTTTT
clone size: .; J gene: TRBJ2-3; D gene: TRBD1; V gene: TRBV7-2; CDR3 protein: CASSSGQYTDTQYF; CDR3 DNA: TGTGCCAGCAGTTCGGGACAGTACACAGATACGCAGTATTTT
clone size: .; J gene: TRBJ2-2; D gene: .; V gene: TRBV6-1; CDR3 protein: CASMEEVWTGELFF; CDR3 DNA: TGTGCCAGCATGGAGGAGGTTTGGACCGGGGAGCTGTTTTTT
clone size: .; J gene: TRBJ1-2; D gene: .; V gene: TRBV2; CDR3 protein: CASSPESVYGYTF; CDR3 DNA: TGTGCCAGCAGCCCCGAGTCCGTCTATGGCTACACCTTC
clone size: .; J gene: TRBJ2-7; D gene: .; V gene: TRBV6-1; CDR3 protein: CASREPGGPYEQYF; CDR3 DNA: TGTGCCAGCAGGGAACCTGGAGGTCCCTACGAGCAGTACTTC
clone size: .; J gene: TRBJ1-2; D gene: .; V gene: TRBV5-1; CDR3 protein: CASSPLRGGYGYTF; CDR3 DNA: TGCGCCAGCAGCCCCCTTCGGGGAGGCTATGGCTACACCTTC
clone size: .; J gene: TRBJ2-1; D gene: TRBD2; V gene: TRBV4-3; CDR3 protein: CASSLGLAGIGDEQFF; CDR3 DNA: TGCGCCAGCAGCCTCGGACTAGCGGGAATCGGTGATGAGCAGTTCTTC
clone size: .; J gene: TRBJ2-5; D gene: TRBD1; V gene: TRBV7-2; CDR3 protein: CASSTDRGAQETQYF; CDR3 DNA: TGTGCCAGCAGCACGGACAGGGGTGCTCAAGAGACCCAGTACTTC
clone size: .; J gene: TRBJ2-5; D gene: TRBD2; V gene: TRBV30; CDR3 protein: CACSTSGRWETQYF; CDR3 DNA: TGTGCCTGCTCGACTAGCGGGAGGTGGGAGACCCAGTACTTC
clone size: .; J gene: TRBJ2-1; D gene: .; V gene: TRBV9; CDR3 protein: CASSGTESSYNEQFF; CDR3 DNA: TGTGCCAGCAGCGGGACAGAGAGCTCCTACAATGAGCAGTTCTTC
clone size: few; J gene: TRBJ2-5; D gene: TRBD1; V gene: TRBV7-3; CDR3 protein: CASSTPGTAKETQYF; CDR3 DNA: TGTGCCAGCAGCACACCCGGGACAGCCAAAGAGACCCAGTACTTC